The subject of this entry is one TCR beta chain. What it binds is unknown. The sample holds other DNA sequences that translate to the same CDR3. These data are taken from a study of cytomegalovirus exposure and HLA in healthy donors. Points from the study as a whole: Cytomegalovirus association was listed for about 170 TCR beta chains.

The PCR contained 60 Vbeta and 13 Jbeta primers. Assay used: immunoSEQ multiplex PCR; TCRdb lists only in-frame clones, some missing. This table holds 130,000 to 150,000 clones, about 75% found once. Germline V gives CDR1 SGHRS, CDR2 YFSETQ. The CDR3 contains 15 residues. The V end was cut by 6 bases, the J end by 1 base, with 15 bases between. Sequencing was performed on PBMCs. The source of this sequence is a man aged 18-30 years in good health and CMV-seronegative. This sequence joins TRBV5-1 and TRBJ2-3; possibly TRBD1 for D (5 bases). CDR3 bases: TGCGCCAGCACCCGGCAGGGTGGGGGCACAGATACGCAGTATTTT. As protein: CASTRQGGGTDTQYF.